This TCR beta chain was profiled in a study of beta chain features in type 1 diabetes (dated by TCRdb to the late 2010s). Turning to the overall study: No differences in mean age, gender distribution, total cell number or subset yield were found between patients and healthy donors. Regulatory and stem cell-like memory subsets were obtained from only 8 patients and roughly 8 healthy donors, while naive and central memory subsets were obtained from all 30 or so donors. A total of 107,917,701 sorted cells were examined across all samples, and the number of cells per subset was strongly correlated with RNA yield. In the study, TCRB repertoires of sorted circulating CD4+ T cell subsets from recently diagnosed type 1 diabetes patients were compared with those of matched healthy donors.

General study outcomes and caveats: PCR might favor shorter templates, but patient and control samples were amplified and corrected together, so any skew would affect both groups equally. Because cDNA rather than genomic DNA was sequenced, highly expressing activated cells could have been over-represented, although no difference in activation and CD3 levels was found between groups. Type 1 diabetes patients showed a moderate but significant shortening of TCRB CDR3 length in all four CD4+ subsets. Patients with type 1 diabetes made fewer insertions and deleted more nucleotides at VDJ recombination sites, implying thymic rearrangement abnormalities. HLA sub-analyses involved small numbers of individuals, so any influence of HLA type on TCRB rearrangement remained unresolved. The naive, central memory and regulatory TCRB repertoires appeared to resemble one another more closely among patients than among healthy donors.

Details on this clone: Its target antigen remains unknown. No base-level quality is on record; no much larger clone is a single base apart.

The entire isolated RNA was reverse transcribed using the High Capacity cDNA Reverse Transcription Kit, and thus expressed TCRB transcripts were sequenced. Naive, central memory and regulatory T cell samples underwent deep immunoSEQ sequencing, averaging around 3.9 million total reads per sample. Sorted cells were lysed in RLT buffer, and RNA was extracted using DNase-treated RNeasy Micro or Mini kits according to cell number. To prevent cross-contamination, every cell subset was processed on its own, while patient and healthy donor samples were processed together. The immunoSEQ multiplex PCR was used to amplify TCRB sequences from cDNA, yielding 87-bp fragments that span the CDR3 region. Amplicons were sequenced on the Illumina HiSeq platform. The original methods were these. PCR bias was corrected computationally using synthetic template baselines, and reads within Hamming distance 2 were collapsed, with unmergeable singletons discarded. Reads were aligned against IMGT to assign V, D and J genes, CDR3 length and insertions or deletions at six rearrangement sites. Within each subset, clonotype counts were normalized to sorted cell number, after which true diversity and Gini coefficients were computed with the tcR R package. The overlap coefficient, calculated on TCRB nucleotide sequences, was used to measure repertoire sharing. As a proxy for the pre-selection repertoire, out-of-frame TCRB sequences from naive cells were analyzed. TCRdb limited this immuneACCESS table to in-frame rearrangements with V and J called. A share of clones is missing; checked studies link under half to unresolved V genes, and the rest is unexplained. The DNA gave D and trimming, while V, J and clone size come from that table. The sample contains 600,000 to 700,000 clones, about an eighth of them found a single time. The top ten hold 0.095% to 0.15% of the sample.

The CDR3 numbers 16 residues from cysteine through phenylalanine. Here the CDR3 DNA is all that survives: 48 bases in frame from base 1. The junction shows trimming of 3 bases on V and 3 bases on J, and the gene matches do not reach 8 bases of it. From the germline V gene, CDR1 is SGHAT and CDR2 is FQNNGV. Each donor gave one peripheral blood draw, averaging approximately 0.12 L, which was collected into heparinised tubes. Naive, central memory, regulatory and stem cell-like memory CD4+ T cells were sorted on a BD FACSAria II using a panel including CD45RO, CCR7, CD25, CD127, CD95 and CD27. A purity above 95% was achieved for all sorted populations. Right away, PBMCs were isolated by Lymphoprep density gradient centrifugation and were stained directly, with no culture step. Samples were stained and sorted in pairs, with one healthy donor and one patient per experiment, so that batch effects were minimized.

The V and J segments used are TRBV11-2 and TRBJ2-7; the central 10 bases match TRBD1. Sequenced: naive CD4+ T cells from blood. The cell subset or site label, read with the paper, signifies: true naive CD4+ T cells. This clonotype was sampled from a man in his thirties or forties with type 1 diabetes. CDR3 region: CASSFVGTGVSYEQYF. Here is the DNA: TGTGCCAGCAGCTTCGTAGGGACAGGGGTAAGCTACGAGCAGTACTTC.